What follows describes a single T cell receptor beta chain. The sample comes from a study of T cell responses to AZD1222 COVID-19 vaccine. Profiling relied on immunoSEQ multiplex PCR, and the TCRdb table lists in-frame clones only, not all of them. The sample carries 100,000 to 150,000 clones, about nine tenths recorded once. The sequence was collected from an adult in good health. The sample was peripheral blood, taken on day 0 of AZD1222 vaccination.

CDR3 region: CASSYPLQGSEAFF. The CDR3 coding sequence is TGTGCCAGCAGTTACCCCCTCCAAGGCTCTGAAGCTTTCTTT. The V call is TRBV6-2 or TRBV6-3, the J call TRBJ1-1; D is undetermined. Trimming stripped 2 bases from V and 6 bases from J, with 13 bases between. Germline V gene lookup returns CDR1 MNHEY and CDR2 SVGEGT. This CDR3 spans 14 amino acids.